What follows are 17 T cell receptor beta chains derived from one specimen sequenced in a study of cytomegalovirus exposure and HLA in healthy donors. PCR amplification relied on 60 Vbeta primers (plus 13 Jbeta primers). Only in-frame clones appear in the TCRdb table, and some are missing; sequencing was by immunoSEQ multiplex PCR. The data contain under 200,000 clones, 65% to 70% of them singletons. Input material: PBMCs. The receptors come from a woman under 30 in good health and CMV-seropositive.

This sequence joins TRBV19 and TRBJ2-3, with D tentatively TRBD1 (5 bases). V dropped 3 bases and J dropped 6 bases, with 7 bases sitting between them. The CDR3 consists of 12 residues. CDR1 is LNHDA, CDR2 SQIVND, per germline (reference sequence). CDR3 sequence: CASSMAGDTQYF. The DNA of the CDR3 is TGTGCCAGTAGTATGGCAGGGGATACGCAGTATTTT.

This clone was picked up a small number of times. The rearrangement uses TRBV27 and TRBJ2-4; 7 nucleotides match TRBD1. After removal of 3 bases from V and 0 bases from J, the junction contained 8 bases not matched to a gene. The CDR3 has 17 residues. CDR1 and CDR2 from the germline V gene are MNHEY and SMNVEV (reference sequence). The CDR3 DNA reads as TGTGCCAGCAGTTTCTCAAACAGGGGTTTAGCCAAAAACATTCAGTACTTC. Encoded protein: CASSFSNRGLAKNIQYF.

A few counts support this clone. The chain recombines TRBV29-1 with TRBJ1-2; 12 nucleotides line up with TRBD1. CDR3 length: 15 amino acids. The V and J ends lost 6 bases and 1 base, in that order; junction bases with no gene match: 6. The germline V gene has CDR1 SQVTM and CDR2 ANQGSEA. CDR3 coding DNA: TGCAGCGTAACAGGGACAGGGGGCGGTAACTATGGCTACACCTTC. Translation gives CSVTGTGGGNYGYTF.

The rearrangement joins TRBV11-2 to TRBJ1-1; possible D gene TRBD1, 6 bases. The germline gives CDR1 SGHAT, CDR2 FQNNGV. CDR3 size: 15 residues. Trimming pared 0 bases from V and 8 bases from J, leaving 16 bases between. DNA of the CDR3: TGTGCCAGCAGCTTAGAGGCGGGGGCGGAGGGGGAAGCTTTCTTT. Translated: CASSLEAGAEGEAFF. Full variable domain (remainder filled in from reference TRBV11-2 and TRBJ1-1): EAGVAQSPRYKIIEKRQSVAFWCNPISGHATLYWYQQILGQGPKLLIQFQNNGVVDDSQLPKDRFSAERLKGVDSTLKIQPAKLEDSAVYLCASSLEAGAEGEAFFGQGTRLTVV.

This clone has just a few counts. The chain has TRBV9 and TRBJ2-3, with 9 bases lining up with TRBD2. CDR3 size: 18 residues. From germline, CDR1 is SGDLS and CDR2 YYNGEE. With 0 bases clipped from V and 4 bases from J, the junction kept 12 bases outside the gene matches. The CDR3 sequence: CASSVDGVGGGVADTQYF. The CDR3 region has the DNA TGTGCCAGCAGCGTAGACGGGGTCGGCGGGGGGGTCGCAGATACGCAGTATTTT.

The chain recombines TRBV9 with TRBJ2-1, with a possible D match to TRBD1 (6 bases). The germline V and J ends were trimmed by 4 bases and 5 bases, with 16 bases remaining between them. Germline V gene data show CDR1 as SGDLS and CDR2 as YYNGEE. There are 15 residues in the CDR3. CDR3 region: CASSLQGRPDNEQFF. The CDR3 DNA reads TGTGCCAGCAGCCTACAGGGACGGCCCGACAATGAGCAGTTCTTC.

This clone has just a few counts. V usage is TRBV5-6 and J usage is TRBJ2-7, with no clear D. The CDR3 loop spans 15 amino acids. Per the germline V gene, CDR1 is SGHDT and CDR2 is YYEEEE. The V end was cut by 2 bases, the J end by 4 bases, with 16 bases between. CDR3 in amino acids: CASSFGDSLLYEQYF. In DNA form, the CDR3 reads TGTGCCAGCAGCTTTGGCGACTCCCTCCTTTACGAGCAGTACTTC.

The CDR3 protein is CAWSGQGAGQGLEKLFF. The DNA for the CDR3 is TGTGCCTGGAGTGGGCAGGGTGCGGGACAGGGACTTGAAAAACTGTTTTTT. The chain carries TRBV30 and TRBJ1-4; TRBD1 matches at 9 bases. The trim removed 1 base at V and 7 bases at J, leaving 13 bases unmatched. The CDR3 spans 17 residues. Germline loops: CDR1 GTSNPN, CDR2 SVGIG (reference sequence). The complete variable domain, with remaining parts taken from reference TRBV30 and TRBJ1-4, reads SQTIHQWPATLVQPVGSPLSLECTVEGTSNPNLYWYRQAAGRGLQLLFYSVGIGQISSEVPQNLSASRPQDRQFILSSKKLLLSDSGFYLCAWSGQGAGQGLEKLFFGSGTQLSVL.

The CDR3 protein is CTSSQDCVGLVVPTIF. Written as DNA, the CDR3 is TGCACCAGCAGCCAAGATTGCGTGGGGCTAGTTGTCCCCACGATCTTC. The chain employs TRBV1 and TRBJ2-1; TRBD1 was called by the table and not checked on the DNA. TRBV1 is labeled a pseudogene. CDR3 length: 16 residues.

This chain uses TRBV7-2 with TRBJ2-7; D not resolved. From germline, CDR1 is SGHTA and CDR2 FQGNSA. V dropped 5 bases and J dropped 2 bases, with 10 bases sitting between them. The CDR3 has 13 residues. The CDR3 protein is CASSPGGPYEQYF. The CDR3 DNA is TGTGCCAGCAGCCCCGGCGGCCCCTACGAGCAGTACTTC.

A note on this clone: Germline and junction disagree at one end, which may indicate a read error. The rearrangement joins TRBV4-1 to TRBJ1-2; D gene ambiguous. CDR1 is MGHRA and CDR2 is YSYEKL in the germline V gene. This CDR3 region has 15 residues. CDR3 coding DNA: TGCGCCAGCAGCCAAGATCCCCGGCAGTGGCAGGTCATACTCTTC. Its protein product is CASSQDPRQWQVILF.

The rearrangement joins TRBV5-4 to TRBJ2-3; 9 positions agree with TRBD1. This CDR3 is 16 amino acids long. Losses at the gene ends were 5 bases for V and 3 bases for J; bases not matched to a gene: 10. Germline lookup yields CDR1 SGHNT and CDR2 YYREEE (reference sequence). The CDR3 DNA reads TGTGCCAGCAGTGGAGGTCTGACAGGGGGTACAGATACGCAGTATTTT. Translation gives CASSGGLTGGTDTQYF.

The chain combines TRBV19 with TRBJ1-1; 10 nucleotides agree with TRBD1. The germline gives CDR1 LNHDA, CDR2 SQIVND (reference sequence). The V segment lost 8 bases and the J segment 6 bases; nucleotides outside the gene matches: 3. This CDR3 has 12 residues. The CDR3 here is CASAGTGAEAFF. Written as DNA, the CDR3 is TGTGCCAGTGCCGGGACAGGGGCTGAAGCTTTCTTT. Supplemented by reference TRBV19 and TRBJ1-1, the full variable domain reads DGGITQSPKYLFRKEGQNVTLSCEQNLNHDAMYWYRQDPGQGLRLIYYSQIVNDFQKGDIAEGYSVSREKKESFPLTVTSAQKNPTAFYLCASAGTGAEAFFGQGTRLTVV.

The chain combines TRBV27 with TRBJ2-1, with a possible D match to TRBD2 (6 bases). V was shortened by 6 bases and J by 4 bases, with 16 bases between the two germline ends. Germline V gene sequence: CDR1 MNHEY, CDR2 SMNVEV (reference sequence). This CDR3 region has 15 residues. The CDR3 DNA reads TGTGCCAGCAGGACCGGGACTCCCCCGTACAATGAGCAGTTCTTC. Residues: CASRTGTPPYNEQFF.

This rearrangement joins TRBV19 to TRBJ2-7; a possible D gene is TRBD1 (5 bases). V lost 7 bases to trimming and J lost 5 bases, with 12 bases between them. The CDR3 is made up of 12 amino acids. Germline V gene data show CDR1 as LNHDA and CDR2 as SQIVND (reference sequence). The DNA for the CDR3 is TGTGCCAGTAATCAGGGTATCGACGAGCAGTACTTC. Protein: CASNQGIDEQYF.

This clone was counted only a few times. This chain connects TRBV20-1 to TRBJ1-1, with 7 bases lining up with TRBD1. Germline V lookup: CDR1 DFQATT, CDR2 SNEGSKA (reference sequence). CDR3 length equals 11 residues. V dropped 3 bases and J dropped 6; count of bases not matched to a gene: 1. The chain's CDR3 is CSASGQAEAFF. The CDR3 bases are TGCAGTGCTAGTGGACAGGCTGAAGCTTTCTTT.

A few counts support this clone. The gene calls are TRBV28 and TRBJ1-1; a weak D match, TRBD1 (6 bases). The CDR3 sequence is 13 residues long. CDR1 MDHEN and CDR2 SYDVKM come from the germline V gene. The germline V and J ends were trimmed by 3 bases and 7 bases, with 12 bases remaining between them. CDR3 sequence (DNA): TGTGCCAGCAGTTTTGGACAGTCCCGTGAAGCTTTCTTT. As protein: CASSFGQSREAFF.